Presented here are 19 T cell receptor beta chains from one specimen sequenced in a study of CD8+ T cells in alopecia areata. Extraction of RNA preceded its reverse transcription into cDNA, which served as the sequencing template. Sequencing was performed with immunoSEQ multiplex PCR; in TCRdb, only in-frame clones are kept and a portion is missing. This repertoire shows 100,000 to 150,000 clones, about 51% found once; its top ten account for about 11%. The sample comprised NKG2D-low CD8+ T cells sorted from blood. The receptors here all came from a human donor with alopecia areata.

A single count supports this clone. The rearrangement joins TRBV7-8 to TRBJ2-5, with 11 bases that match TRBD2. The CDR3 covers 16 residues. Germline lookup yields CDR1 SGHVS and CDR2 FQNEAQ. V dropped 5 bases and J dropped 1; count of bases not matched to a gene: 6. This CDR3 is CASSPLAGATQETQYF. CDR3 nucleotides: TGTGCCAGCAGCCCACTAGCGGGAGCGACCCAAGAGACCCAGTACTTC.

This clone was found a few times. The CDR3 spells CSVDRPGGSGANVLTF. CDR3 sequence (DNA): TGCAGCGTTGATCGCCCAGGGGGCTCTGGGGCCAACGTCCTGACTTTC. The V and J genes are TRBV29-1 and TRBJ2-6; TRBD1 matches at 7 bases. Trimming took 3 bases from V and 0 from J; bases not matched to a gene: 5. Per germline, CDR1 SQVTM and CDR2 ANQGSEA. The CDR3 contains 16 residues.

The V gene is TRBV7-9, the J gene TRBJ2-1, with 7 bases identical to TRBD1. Trimming cost V 3 bases and J 7 bases; bases outside gene matches: 9. Germline V gives CDR1 SEHNR, CDR2 FQNEAQ (reference sequence). This CDR3 is 15 amino acids long. CDR3 sequence (DNA): TGTGCCAGCAGCTTGCGAATAGGGGGCTTGAATGAGCAGTTCTTC. It yields the protein CASSLRIGGLNEQFF.

The chain links TRBV29-1 to TRBJ2-7; D ambiguous. This CDR3 comprises 12 residues. The V gene's germline CDR1 is SQVTM and CDR2 ANQGSEA. Trimming left V 6 bases short and J 0 bases short, with 9 bases between. CDR3 protein: CSVKTGSYEQYF. CDR3 bases: TGCAGCGTAAAGACCGGCTCCTACGAGCAGTACTTC.

Concerning this clone: The sample contains more than one DNA sequence encoding this CDR3. The V gene is TRBV29-1, the J gene TRBJ2-1, with 8 nucleotides matching TRBD2. The CDR3 has 14 residues. Germline V lookup: CDR1 SQVTM, CDR2 ANQGSEA. The trim removed 3 bases at V and 0 bases at J, leaving 1 base unmatched. The CDR3 nucleotides are TGCAGCGTTGACAGCGGGAGCTCCTACAATGAGCAGTTCTTC. Translation gives CSVDSGSSYNEQFF.

CDR3 sequence: CASFASGGNEQYF. As DNA, the CDR3 is TGTGCCAGCTTTGCTAGCGGGGGGAACGAGCAGTACTTC. The genes are TRBV2 and TRBJ2-7; TRBD2 matches at 11 bases. Germline CDR1 SNHLY, CDR2 FYNNEI. V dropped 8 bases and J dropped 5; count of bases not matched to a gene: 5. The CDR3 extends over 13 amino acids.

V gene TRBV23-1 combines with J gene TRBJ2-1, with D unclear. TRBV23-1 is annotated as an ORF whose role is uncertain. CDR3 length: 17 residues. Trimming shortened V by 4 bases and J by 6 bases, and 22 bases separated the two germline ends. The CDR3 nucleotides read TGCGCCAGCAGTCCACAACCGTTGGCTCCCGGGTTCAATGAGCAGTTCTTC. Protein sequence: CASSPQPLAPGFNEQFF.

This clone showed up just once. V and J are TRBV5-1 and TRBJ1-2; TRBD1 is a possible D gene (5 bases). CDR1 and CDR2 from the germline V gene are SGHRS and YFSETQ. V dropped 0 bases and J dropped 5 bases, with 5 bases sitting between them. The CDR3 length is 12 residues. The CDR3 region is CASSLAGYGYTF. DNA for the CDR3: TGCGCCAGCAGCTTGGCAGGGTATGGCTACACCTTC.

The rearrangement joins TRBV29-1 to TRBJ2-7; tentative D call: TRBD2 (6 bases). Germline V lookup: CDR1 SQVTM, CDR2 ANQGSEA. The ends were cut back, 3 bases at V and 0 bases at J, with 9 bases in the middle. The CDR3 sequence is 13 residues long. The CDR3 region is CSVDRGNSYEQYF. As DNA, the CDR3 is TGCAGCGTTGATCGCGGGAACTCCTACGAGCAGTACTTC.

This clone showed up just a few times. V gene TRBV5-6 combines with J gene TRBJ1-5, with D hard to call. The CDR3 length is 14 residues. The V gene's germline CDR1 is SGHDT and CDR2 YYEEEE. The V end lost 2 bases, the J end lost 2 bases, and 8 bases lay between the germline ends. The CDR3 sequence is CASSFGVGNQPQHF. DNA of the CDR3: TGTGCCAGCAGCTTCGGCGTGGGCAATCAGCCCCAGCATTTT.

This clone showed up just a few times. The chain carries TRBV29-1 and TRBJ1-2; 8 bases map to TRBD1. This CDR3 spans 13 amino acids. The junction had 6 bases not matched to a gene; V was cut back by 6 bases and J by 3 bases. Looked up from germline, CDR1 is SQVTM and CDR2 is ANQGSEA. The CDR3 coding sequence is TGCAGCGTGACAGGGGTTGAGGACTATGGCTACACCTTC. It translates to CSVTGVEDYGYTF. Looking up the rest from reference TRBV29-1 and TRBJ1-2 gives the full variable domain: SAVISQKPSRDICQRGTSLTIQCQVDSQVTMMFWYRQQPGQSLTLIATANQGSEATYESGFVIDKFPISRPNLTFSTLTVSNMSPEDSSIYLCSVTGVEDYGYTFGSGTRLTVV.

The V and J genes are TRBV30 and TRBJ1-1; possibly TRBD1 for D (6 bases). Looked up from germline, CDR1 is GTSNPN and CDR2 is SVGIG (reference sequence). The CDR3 is made up of 13 amino acids. V lost 4 bases, J lost 5 bases, and 14 bases lay in between. The CDR3 protein is CAWNTGTGTEAFF. The CDR3 nucleotides read TGTGCCTGGAACACAGGGACTGGTACTGAAGCTTTCTTT.

J is TRBJ1-2 and V is TRBV14; no clear D. Germline assignment: CDR1 SGHDN and CDR2 FVKESK. The CDR3 has 13 residues. V was cut by 0 bases and J by 0 bases, with 2 bases left in between. The CDR3 region has the DNA TGTGCCAGCAGCCAAGAGCCTAACTATGGCTACACCTTC. It is translated as CASSQEPNYGYTF.

V gene TRBV9 combines with J gene TRBJ2-7, with 9 bases that match TRBD1. The germline gives CDR1 SGDLS, CDR2 YYNGEE. Losses at the gene ends were 1 base for V and 7 bases for J; bases not matched to a gene: 3. This CDR3 comprises 13 residues. The CDR3 loop reads CASSVRQGEEQYF. CDR3 coding DNA: TGTGCCAGCAGCGTAAGACAGGGGGAAGAGCAGTACTTC.

V gene TRBV30 combines with J gene TRBJ2-5, with a possible D match to TRBD2 (5 bases). Trimming took 6 bases from V and 5 from J, leaving 16 bases between them. The CDR3 extends over 13 amino acids. Germline V gene sequence: CDR1 GTSNPN, CDR2 SVGIG (reference sequence). The CDR3 DNA is TGTGCCTGCGAGGGAAGCGGTGGGGAGACCCAGTACTTC. This gives the protein CACEGSGGETQYF.

This clone has more than one count but fewer than ten. V and J are TRBV28 and TRBJ2-7; D is unclear. Germline loops: CDR1 MDHEN, CDR2 SYDVKM. V was trimmed by 8 bases and J by 1 base, leaving 6 bases between them. CDR3 length: 11 residues. This CDR3 reads CASSQSYEQYF. Written as DNA, the CDR3 is TGTGCCAGCTCTCAATCCTACGAGCAGTACTTC. The variable domain in full, completed from reference TRBV28 and TRBJ2-7, reads DVKVTQSSRYLVKRTGEKVFLECVQDMDHENMFWYRQDPGLGLRLIYFSYDVKMKEKGDIPEGYSVSREKKERFSLILESASTNQTSMYLCASSQSYEQYFGPGTRLTVT.

This sequence joins TRBV19 and TRBJ2-1; 11 nucleotides line up with TRBD1. CDR3 size: 18 residues. V lost 1 base, J lost 5 bases, and 10 bases stayed unmatched. The germline gives CDR1 LNHDA, CDR2 SQIVND (reference sequence). As DNA, the CDR3 is TGTGCCAGTAGTATAGTCCCCCCCGGACAGGGGGCCCACAATGAGCAGTTCTTC. Protein product: CASSIVPPGQGAHNEQFF.

The chain links TRBV6-5 to TRBJ2-5; tentative D call: TRBD2 (5 bases). The CDR3 contains 13 residues. Trimming removed 2 bases at V and 4 bases at J, with 8 bases between. Looked up from germline, CDR1 is MNHEY and CDR2 is SVGAGI. The CDR3 here is CASSYEAGETQYF. The CDR3 region has the DNA TGTGCCAGCAGTTACGAGGCGGGAGAGACCCAGTACTTC.

In regard to this clone: Other DNA sequences in the same sample also yield this CDR3. The V call is TRBV27, the J call TRBJ2-6; D is unresolved. V lost 4 bases, J lost 2 bases, and 0 bases lay in between. The CDR3 covers 12 residues. Germline V CDR1 and CDR2: MNHEY, SMNVEV (reference sequence). DNA of the CDR3: TGTGCCAGCAGTTCTGGGGCCAACGTCCTGACTTTC. It specifies CASSSGANVLTF. Full variable domain (missing parts from reference TRBV27 and TRBJ2-6): EAQVTQNPRYLITVTGKKLTVTCSQNMNHEYMSWYRQDPGLGLRQIYYSMNVEVTDKGDVPEGYKVSRKEKRNFPLILESPSPNQTSLYFCASSSGANVLTFGAGSRLTVL.